This entry is about one T cell receptor (beta chain). Its antigen remains unidentified. The data originate from a study of cytomegalovirus exposure and HLA in healthy donors. In the PCR, 60 Vbeta and 13 Jbeta primers were used. The method was immunoSEQ multiplex PCR; TCRdb's version includes in-frame clones alone and lacks a portion of them. The table records about 130,000 clones, over 65% of them present only once. Broader study findings: Presence/absence analyses treated sequencing depth as roughly uniform across donors. In a later analysis, an Asian-associated ancestry cluster reportedly showed fewer N-insertions than the approximately 620-donor mean.

CDR3 size: 15 residues. After removal of 4 bases from V and 4 bases from J, the junction contained 7 bases not matched to a gene. Germline CDR1 reads SQVTM; CDR2 reads ANQGSEA. Sequenced material: PBMCs. The chain couples TRBV29-1 to TRBJ1-6; 7 nucleotides line up with TRBD1. This sequence originates from a man aged 18 to 35 in good health and CMV-seropositive. CDR3 in amino acids: CSVVLGTVYNSPLHF. Written as DNA, the CDR3 is TGCAGCGTTGTCCTCGGGACAGTGTATAATTCACCCCTCCACTTT. The full variable domain, rest sourced from reference TRBV29-1 and TRBJ1-6, is SAVISQKPSRDICQRGTSLTIQCQVDSQVTMMFWYRQQPGQSLTLIATANQGSEATYESGFVIDKFPISRPNLTFSTLTVSNMSPEDSSIYLCSVVLGTVYNSPLHFGNGTRLTVT.